This T cell receptor (beta chain) originates from a study of blood T cell repertoires in COVID-19. About the research overall: COVID-19 samples from acute and convalescent phases originated in the United States, Italy and Spain. Sources were T cells, B-cell-depleted T cells, or PBMCs; the material itself was cDNA or gDNA.

There are a few counts of this clone. Participants spanned ages about 18 to 95 years and resided in 20 to 30 US areas. Participants were placed into cohorts based on the clinical history they reported. The CDR3 has 16 amino acids. CDR1 is MGHDK and CDR2 is SYGVNS in the germline V gene. Unmatched junction bases numbered 11, after V lost 5 bases and J lost 6 bases. The table came from immunoSEQ multiplex PCR; TCRdb's copy has only in-frame clones and leaves some out. The sample yields 400,000 to 450,000 clones, less than 95% seen once. Material for sequencing was PBMCs or T cells enriched from blood (not recorded which). This TCR derives from a man aged 18 to 30 who had recovered from COVID-19. The rearrangement joins TRBV25-1 to TRBJ2-3; TRBD2 matches 10 bases. The CDR3 here is CASSQGGLAPQDTQYF. The CDR3 DNA reads as TGTGCCAGCAGTCAGGGGGGACTAGCGCCCCAGGATACGCAGTATTTT. The full variable domain, completed using reference TRBV25-1 and TRBJ2-3, is EADIYQTPRYLVIGTGKKITLECSQTMGHDKMYWYQQDPGMELHLIHYSYGVNSTEKGDLSSESTVSRIRTEHFPLTLESARPSHTSQYLCASSQGGLAPQDTQYFGPGTRLTVL.